One and the same sample provided the 19 T cell receptor beta chains below, sequenced in a study of T-cell memory formation after mild COVID-19 (dated by TCRdb to the early 2020s). The library was built by means of 5' RACE. The data were produced on an Illumina NovaSeq 6000. In TCRdb, the public reads were trimmed at Q25 with fastp and aligned with MiXCR, with productive beta chains retained. Under each unique CDR3 protein, matching rows form one entry showing the most common genes and DNA. The sample includes approximately 34,000 distinct CDR3 sequences, with approximately 8.3% observed a single time. The ten largest clones represent over 25% of the sample. Sequenced input: PBMCs or a T cell subset sorted from them (not recorded which). These receptors were taken from a man aged 18 to 30 who had mild COVID-19 (a few samples of this study predate the infection). The sample titles of this study are shuffled in the database, so cell type and time point are left out; the donor was told from shared clones.

This clonotype was seen more than once but under ten times. The CDR3 region has the DNA TGTGCCAGCAGCTTACCGGGGTTCTCTGGAAACACCATATATTTT. It is translated as CASSLPGFSGNTIYF. The V gene is TRBV7-2, the J gene TRBJ1-3; D remains ambiguous. The CDR3 sequence is 15 residues long. V lost 2 bases to trimming and J lost 0 bases, with 8 bases between them. Germline V gives CDR1 SGHTA, CDR2 FQGNSA.

This clonotype was counted ten times or more. This rearrangement joins TRBV7-9 to TRBJ2-7; no firm D call. This CDR3 contains 12 residues. Per germline, CDR1 SEHNR and CDR2 FQNEAQ (reference sequence). V lost 5 bases, J lost 4 bases, and 9 bases lay in between. The DNA for the CDR3 is TGTGCCAGCAGCCCCGATATTTACGAGCAGTACTTC. It yields the protein CASSPDIYEQYF.

This clonotype came up a few times. The V gene is TRBV30, the J gene TRBJ1-4; TRBD1 matches 7 bases. The J segment lost 7 bases and the V segment lost 2 bases, leaving 4 bases of the junction unmatched. This CDR3 spans 13 amino acids. In germline, CDR1 is GTSNPN, CDR2 SVGIG (reference sequence). CDR3 nucleotide sequence: TGTGCCTGGAGTACCCAGGGGGTTGAAAAACTGTTTTTT. This sequence encodes CAWSTQGVEKLFF.

This clonotype was picked up many times. V and J are TRBV7-9 and TRBJ2-1; D perhaps matches TRBD2 (6 bases). Per the germline V gene, CDR1 is SEHNR and CDR2 is FQNEAQ (reference sequence). The V end was cut by 6 bases, the J end by 7 bases, with 10 bases between. The CDR3 runs 12 residues. The CDR3 DNA is TGTGCCAGCAGTCTAAGCGGGAATGAGCAGTTCTTC. Translation: CASSLSGNEQFF.

Only a few counts were recorded for this clonotype. The chain couples TRBV20-1 to TRBJ1-1; D gene unclear. Trimming took off 3 bases at V and 0 bases at J, with 11 bases between the two ends. Germline values: CDR1 DFQATT, CDR2 SNEGSKA (reference sequence). The CDR3 consists of 14 residues. CDR3 in amino acids: CSASRGGMNTEAFF. CDR3 DNA sequence: TGCAGTGCTAGTCGTGGAGGGATGAACACTGAAGCTTTCTTT.

This clonotype was detected many times. The chain employs TRBV12-3 or TRBV12-4 and TRBJ2-2; D could derive from TRBD1 or TRBD2 (7 bases each). The CDR3 spans 17 residues. Between the trimmed V and J ends, which lost 5 bases and 2 bases, there was a span of 18 bases. The CDR3 is CASSPSGGEINTGELFF. The CDR3 bases are TGTGCCAGCAGTCCCTCAGGGGGGGAGATCAACACCGGGGAGCTGTTTTTT.

About this clonotype itself: This may stem from a read error, because a much larger clone lies one nucleotide away. This chain connects TRBV10-3 to TRBJ2-7; D unresolved. Per the germline V gene, CDR1 is ENHRY and CDR2 is SYGVKD. The CDR3 is 15 residues long. The CDR3 loop is CVISDPDHSSYEQYF. CDR3 nucleotide sequence: TGTGTCATCAGTGATCCGGACCATAGCTCCTACGAGCAGTACTTC.

Ten or more counts support this clonotype. Compared with germline, one end of the junction differs, possibly owing to a read error. V is TRBV11-2 and J is TRBJ2-3; TRBD2 agrees at 8 bases. In germline, CDR1 is SGHAT, CDR2 FQNNGV. This CDR3 comprises 15 residues. CDR3 nucleotides: TGTGCCAGCAGCCCCCAGCTAGCGGGCACAAATACGCAGTATTTT. It is translated as CASSPQLAGTNTQYF.

The chain combines TRBV20-1 with TRBJ1-4; no clear D. V was trimmed by 3 bases and J by 3 bases, leaving 8 bases between them. Per the germline V gene, CDR1 is DFQATT and CDR2 is SNEGSKA (reference sequence). The CDR3 has 13 residues. In DNA, the CDR3 is TGCAGTGCTAGTTGGGGTTCTAATGAAAAACTGTTTTTT. It translates to CSASWGSNEKLFF.

This clonotype was found many times. The chain links TRBV5-4 to TRBJ1-2; D remains ambiguous. The germline V and J ends were trimmed by 2 bases and 3 bases, with 8 bases remaining between them. Germline V gene data show CDR1 as SGHNT and CDR2 as YYREEE (reference sequence). This CDR3 contains 13 residues. CDR3 protein: CASSFGPDYGYTF. CDR3 DNA sequence: TGTGCCAGCAGCTTCGGACCCGACTATGGCTACACCTTC.

By share of the sample, this clonotype is medium-sized. The rearrangement joins TRBV7-3 to TRBJ2-2; D possibly corresponds to TRBD2 (7 bases). Germline CDR1 SGHTA, CDR2 FQGTGA. The V end lost 1 base, the J end lost 0 bases, and 9 bases lay between the germline ends. The CDR3 has 16 amino acids. The CDR3 region is CASSLRGGSNTGELFF. The CDR3 DNA is TGTGCCAGCAGCTTAAGGGGGGGCTCGAACACCGGGGAGCTGTTTTTT.

In DNA, the CDR3 is TGTGCCAGCAGCTTAGCTGGACGGGGGATCTCCTACGAGCAGTACTTC. Its protein product is CASSLAGRGISYEQYF. The rearrangement joins TRBV7-2 to TRBJ2-7, with D perhaps matching TRBD2 (6 bases). The CDR3 extends over 16 amino acids. V was shortened by 0 bases and J by 0 bases, with 12 bases between the two germline ends. The germline gives CDR1 SGHTA, CDR2 FQGNSA.

This clonotype was found many times. V is TRBV27 and J is TRBJ2-3; D not resolved. There are 16 residues in the CDR3. Per the germline V gene, CDR1 is MNHEY and CDR2 is SMNVEV (reference sequence). Trimming left V 2 bases short and J 0 bases short, with 12 bases between. CDR3 residues: CASSLLGGTSTDTQYF. The DNA of the CDR3 is TGTGCCAGCAGTTTACTAGGCGGAACTAGCACAGATACGCAGTATTTT.

In its sample, this clonotype was seen many times. The chain employs TRBV7-8 and TRBJ2-4; TRBD1 might be the D (5 bases). This CDR3 is built from 17 residues. Per germline, CDR1 SGHVS and CDR2 FQNEAQ. Deletions cut 3 bases from V and 2 bases from J, with 17 bases between. CDR3 residues: CASSLGPLSGSKNIQYF. The CDR3 region has the DNA TGTGCCAGCAGCTTGGGGCCCCTATCCGGGTCCAAAAACATTCAGTACTTC. The full variable domain, in which reference TRBV7-8 and TRBJ2-4 provide the parts outside the CDR3, is GAGVSQSPRYKVAKRGQDVALRCDPISGHVSLFWYQQALGQGPEFLTYFQNEAQLDKSGLPSDRFFAERPEGSVSTLKIQRTQQEDSAVYLCASSLGPLSGSKNIQYFGAGTRLSVL.

The sample holds many counts of this clonotype. The chain is built from TRBV5-1 and TRBJ1-1, with 12 bases matching TRBD1. Germline V gives CDR1 SGHRS, CDR2 YFSETQ. V gave up 4 bases and J gave up 5 bases; unmatched junction bases: 6. The length of the CDR3 is 15 residues. Written as DNA, the CDR3 is TGCGCCAGCAGCACCGGGACAGGGGGCTCGACTGAAGCTTTCTTT. Encoded protein: CASSTGTGGSTEAFF.

The CDR3 DNA reads as TGTGCCAGCAGCTTGGGTTGGGACAGGGGCTACGAGCAGTACTTC. It is translated as CASSLGWDRGYEQYF. The chain uses TRBV7-9 and TRBJ2-7, with 10 bases aligning to TRBD1. The junction had 5 bases not matched to a gene; V was cut back by 3 bases and J by 3 bases. Germline CDR1 and CDR2: SEHNR and FQNEAQ (reference sequence). The CDR3 runs to 15 residues.

Ten or more counts support this clonotype. The rearrangement uses TRBV6-2 or TRBV6-3 and TRBJ2-3; 8 bases align to TRBD1. This CDR3 is built from 14 residues. Germline CDR1 MNHEY, CDR2 SVGEGT. The ends lost 4 bases at V and 3 bases at J; junction bases unmatched: 3. CDR3 in DNA: TGTGCCAGCAGTTCGGACAGGGTGACAGATACGCAGTATTTT. It specifies CASSSDRVTDTQYF.

This clonotype has at least ten counts. The rearrangement uses TRBV5-1 and TRBJ2-2; D remains ambiguous. From germline, CDR1 is SGHRS and CDR2 YFSETQ. This CDR3 spans 15 amino acids. The germline V and J ends were trimmed by 2 bases and 0 bases, with 8 bases remaining between them. CDR3 protein: CASSFGSANTGELFF. Written as DNA, the CDR3 is TGCGCCAGCAGCTTTGGGTCAGCGAACACCGGGGAGCTGTTTTTT.

The chain combines TRBV24-1 with TRBJ1-1, with a possible D match to TRBD1 (5 bases). Trimming shortened V by 7 bases and J by 4 bases, and 12 bases separated the two germline ends. This CDR3 comprises 13 residues. CDR1 KGHDR and CDR2 SFDVKD come from the germline V gene. CDR3 sequence (DNA): TGTGCCACCAGGAATGGGGGGGGCACTGAAGCTTTCTTT. This sequence encodes CATRNGGGTEAFF.